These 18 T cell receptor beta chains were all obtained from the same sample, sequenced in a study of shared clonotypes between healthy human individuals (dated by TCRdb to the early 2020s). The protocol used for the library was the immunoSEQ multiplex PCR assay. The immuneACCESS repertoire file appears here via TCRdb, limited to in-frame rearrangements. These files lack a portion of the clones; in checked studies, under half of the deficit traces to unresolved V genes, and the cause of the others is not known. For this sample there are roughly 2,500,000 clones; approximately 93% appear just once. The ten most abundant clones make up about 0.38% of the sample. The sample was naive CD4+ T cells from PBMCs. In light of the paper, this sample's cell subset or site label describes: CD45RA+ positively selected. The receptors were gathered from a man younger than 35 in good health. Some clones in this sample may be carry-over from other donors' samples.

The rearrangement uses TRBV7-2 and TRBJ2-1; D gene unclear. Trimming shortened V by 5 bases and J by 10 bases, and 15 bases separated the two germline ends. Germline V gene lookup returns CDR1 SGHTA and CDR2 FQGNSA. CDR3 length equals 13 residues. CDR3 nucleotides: TGTGCCAGCAGCCCTTCGCTGTCATCCGAGCAGTTCTTC. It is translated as CASSPSLSSEQFF.

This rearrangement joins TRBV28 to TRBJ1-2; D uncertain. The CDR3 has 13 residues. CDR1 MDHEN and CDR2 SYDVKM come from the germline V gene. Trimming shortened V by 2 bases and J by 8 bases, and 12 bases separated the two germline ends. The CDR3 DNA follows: TGTGCCAGCAGTTTAAACGGTGCTAGGGGCTACACCTTC. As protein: CASSLNGARGYTF.

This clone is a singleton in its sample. CDR3 nucleotides: TGCGCCAGCAGCGGGCCCCTAGCGGGAGCTTACAATGAGCAGTTCTTC. Residues: CASSGPLAGAYNEQFF. The rearrangement uses TRBV5-1 and TRBJ2-1; the match to TRBD2 covers 10 bases. V trimming: 4 bases; J trimming: 4 bases; junction bases outside the gene matches: 8. CDR3 length: 16 residues. CDR1 and CDR2 (germline): SGHRS, YFSETQ.

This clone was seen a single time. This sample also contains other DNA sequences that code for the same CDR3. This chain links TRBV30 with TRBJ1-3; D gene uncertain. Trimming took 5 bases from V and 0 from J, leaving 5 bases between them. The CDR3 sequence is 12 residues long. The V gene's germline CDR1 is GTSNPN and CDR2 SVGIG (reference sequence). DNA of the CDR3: TGTGCCTGGGGATACTCTGGAAACACCATATATTTT. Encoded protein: CAWGYSGNTIYF.

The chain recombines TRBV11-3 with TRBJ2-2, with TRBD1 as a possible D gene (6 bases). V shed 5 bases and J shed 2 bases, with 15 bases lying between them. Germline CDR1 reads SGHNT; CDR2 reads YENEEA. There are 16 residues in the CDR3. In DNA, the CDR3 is TGTGCCAGCAGCAGTGGGGGACACCCCAACACCGGGGAGCTGTTTTTT. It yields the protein CASSSGGHPNTGELFF.

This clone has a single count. Here the CDR3 DNA reads TGTGCCAGCAGGTTGAGTTGGACCCCAGACACTGAAGCTTTCTTT. Translated: CASRLSWTPDTEAFF. J is TRBJ1-1 and V is TRBV6-1; D is uncertain. Trimming removed 6 bases at V and 3 bases at J, with 17 bases between. In germline, CDR1 is MNHNS, CDR2 SASEGT. The CDR3 is 15 residues long.

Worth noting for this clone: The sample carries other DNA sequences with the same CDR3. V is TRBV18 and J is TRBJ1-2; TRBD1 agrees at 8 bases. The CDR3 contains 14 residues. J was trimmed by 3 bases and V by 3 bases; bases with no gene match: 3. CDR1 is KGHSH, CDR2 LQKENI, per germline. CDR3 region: CASSPTDRDYGYTF. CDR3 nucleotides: TGTGCCAGCTCACCTACGGACAGGGACTATGGCTACACCTTC. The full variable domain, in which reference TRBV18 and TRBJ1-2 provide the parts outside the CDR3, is NAGVMQNPRHLVRRRGQEARLRCSPMKGHSHVYWYRQLPEEGLKFMVYLQKENIIDESGMPKERFSAEFPKEGPSILRIQQVVRGDSAAYFCASSPTDRDYGYTFGSGTRLTVV.

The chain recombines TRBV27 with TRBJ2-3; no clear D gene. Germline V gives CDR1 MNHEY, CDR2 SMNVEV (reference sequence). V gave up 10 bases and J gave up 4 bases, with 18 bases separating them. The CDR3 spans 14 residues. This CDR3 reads CATRQGTRADTQYF. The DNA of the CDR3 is TGTGCCACCCGGCAAGGAACCCGAGCAGATACGCAGTATTTT.

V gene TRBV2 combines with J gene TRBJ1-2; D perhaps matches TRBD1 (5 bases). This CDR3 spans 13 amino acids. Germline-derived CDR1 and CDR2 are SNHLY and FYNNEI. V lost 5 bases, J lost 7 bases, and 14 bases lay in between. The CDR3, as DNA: TGTGCCAGCAGTACCGATCCGGGGCCTGGCTACACCTTC. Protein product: CASSTDPGPGYTF.

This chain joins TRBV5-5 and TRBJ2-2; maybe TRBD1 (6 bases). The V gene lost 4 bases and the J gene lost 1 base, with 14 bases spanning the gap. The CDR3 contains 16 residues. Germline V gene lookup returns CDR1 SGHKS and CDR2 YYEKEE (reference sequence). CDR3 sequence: CASSPSQGWNTGELFF. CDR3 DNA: TGTGCCAGCAGCCCGTCACAGGGTTGGAACACCGGGGAGCTGTTTTTT.

Here the CDR3 DNA reads TGTGCCAGCAGCCAACCCGGGCCAGCGAGTGGCTACACCTTC. Translating gives CASSQPGPASGYTF. V is TRBV14 and J is TRBJ1-2; D is unresolved. Trimming cost V 2 bases and J 7 bases, with 14 bases left between them. Per germline, CDR1 SGHDN and CDR2 FVKESK. CDR3 length: 14 amino acids.

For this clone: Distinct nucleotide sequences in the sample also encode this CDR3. The CDR3 nucleotides are TGTGCCAGCAGTGAGAGACAGGGGGCTGAAGCTTTCTTT. Protein sequence: CASSERQGAEAFF. This chain connects TRBV6-1 to TRBJ1-1; 9 bases map to TRBD1. Germline CDR1 is MNHNS and CDR2 is SASEGT. The CDR3 length is 13 residues. Trimming at V came to 3 bases and at J to 6 bases, leaving 2 bases not matched to a gene.

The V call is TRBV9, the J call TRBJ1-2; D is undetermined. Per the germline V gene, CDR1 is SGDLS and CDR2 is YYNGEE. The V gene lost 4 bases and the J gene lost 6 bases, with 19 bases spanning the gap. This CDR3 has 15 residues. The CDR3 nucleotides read TGTGCCAGCAGCATGCAGTTAAGGGAAATTGATGGCTACACCTTC. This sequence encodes CASSMQLREIDGYTF.

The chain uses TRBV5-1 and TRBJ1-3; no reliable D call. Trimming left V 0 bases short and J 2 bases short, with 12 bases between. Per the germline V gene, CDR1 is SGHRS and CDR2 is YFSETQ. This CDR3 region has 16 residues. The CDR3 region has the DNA TGCGCCAGCAGCTTGGCCGGGCCGTTCGCTGGAAACACCATATATTTT. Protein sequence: CASSLAGPFAGNTIYF.

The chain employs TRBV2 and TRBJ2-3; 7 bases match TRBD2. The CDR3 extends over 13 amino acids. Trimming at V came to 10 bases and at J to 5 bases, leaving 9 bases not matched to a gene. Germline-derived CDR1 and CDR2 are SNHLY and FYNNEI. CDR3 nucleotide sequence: TGTGCCACCATGGGAGGGGAGCGAGATACGCAGTATTTT. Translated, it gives CATMGGERDTQYF. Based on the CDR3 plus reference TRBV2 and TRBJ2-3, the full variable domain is EPEVTQTPSHQVTQMGQEVILRCVPISNHLYFYWYRQILGQKVEFLVSFYNNEISEKSEIFDDQFSVERPDGSNFTLKIRSTKLEDSAMYFCATMGGERDTQYFGPGTRLTVL.

As DNA, the CDR3 is TGTGCCAGCAGCTTAGGGGGCGGGACAGGGTACTATGGCTACACCTTC. Its translation is CASSLGGGTGYYGYTF. The chain has TRBV7-8 and TRBJ1-2, with TRBD1 identical over 9 bases. CDR1 SGHVS and CDR2 FQNEAQ come from the germline V gene. V lost 1 base to trimming and J lost 3 bases; unmatched junction nucleotides: 6. The CDR3 runs 16 residues.

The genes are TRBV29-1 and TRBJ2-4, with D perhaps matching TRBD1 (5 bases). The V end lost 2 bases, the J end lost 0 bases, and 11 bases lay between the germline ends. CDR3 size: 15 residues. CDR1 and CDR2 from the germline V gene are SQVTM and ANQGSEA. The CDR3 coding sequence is TGCAGCGTTGAACTCAGGGCCATAGCCAAAAACATTCAGTACTTC. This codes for CSVELRAIAKNIQYF.

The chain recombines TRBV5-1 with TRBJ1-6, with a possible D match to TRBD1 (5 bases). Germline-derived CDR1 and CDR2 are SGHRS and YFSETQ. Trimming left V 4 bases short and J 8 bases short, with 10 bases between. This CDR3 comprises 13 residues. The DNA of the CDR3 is TGCGCCAGCAGCATGGGACCAGATTCACCCCTCCACTTT. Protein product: CASSMGPDSPLHF.